Below, 21 T cell receptor beta chains from the same sample are listed, as sequenced in a study of Tregs in tolerant kidney transplant recipients. Here immunoSEQ multiplex PCR was the method, and the copy in TCRdb shows in-frame clones only, minus some. The sample has tens of thousands of clones, nearly 97% seen once; the top ten hold approximately 0.4%. Their antigens are not known. The sample consisted of Tregs from blood cultured with allogeneic cells. Receptors originate from a human donor in good health.

The chain combines TRBV5-1 with TRBJ1-1; D gene ambiguous. Germline-derived CDR1 and CDR2 are SGHRS and YFSETQ. The CDR3 runs 14 residues. The V gene lost 0 bases and the J gene lost 0 bases, with 6 bases spanning the gap. CDR3 bases: TGCGCCAGCAGCTTGGCCCCCGTGAACACTGAAGCTTTCTTT. It is translated as CASSLAPVNTEAFF.

This chain uses TRBV6-1 with TRBJ1-2; possibly TRBD1 for D (6 bases). V dropped 1 base and J dropped 8 bases, with 11 bases sitting between them. Germline V gene data show CDR1 as MNHNS and CDR2 as SASEGT. This CDR3 is 13 amino acids long. The chain's CDR3 is CASSEGQGRGYTF. The CDR3 bases are TGTGCCAGCAGTGAAGGTCAGGGGCGAGGCTACACCTTC.

This clone was counted a single time. V and J are TRBV4-1 and TRBJ1-2; tentative D call: TRBD1 (5 bases). With 0 bases removed from V and 8 bases from J, the gap between germline ends came to 7 bases. The CDR3 is made up of 12 amino acids. Looked up from germline, CDR1 is MGHRA and CDR2 is YSYEKL. CDR3 sequence reads: CASSQEWDGYTF. The CDR3 coding sequence is TGCGCCAGCAGCCAAGAATGGGACGGCTACACCTTC.

This clone has a single count. The chain has TRBV27 and TRBJ2-7, with TRBD1 identical over 8 bases. Germline V gives CDR1 MNHEY, CDR2 SMNVEV (reference sequence). The CDR3 has 15 amino acids. The V segment lost 5 bases and the J segment 6 bases; nucleotides outside the gene matches: 12. DNA of the CDR3: TGTGCCAGCAGTCTCCTCCGGACAGGGCTCAGCGAGCAGTACTTC. Residues: CASSLLRTGLSEQYF.

The V gene is TRBV6-1, the J gene TRBJ1-4, with D unresolved. The CDR3 contains 15 residues. V gave up 3 bases and J gave up 5 bases, with 13 bases separating them. Per the germline V gene, CDR1 is MNHNS and CDR2 is SASEGT. The CDR3 nucleotides are TGTGCCAGCAGTGAGACGGCAGCCGTGAATGAAAAACTGTTTTTT. Translated, it gives CASSETAAVNEKLFF.

The V call is TRBV2, the J call TRBJ2-2, with D unclear. This CDR3 contains 14 residues. Per the germline V gene, CDR1 is SNHLY and CDR2 is FYNNEI. V lost 6 bases and J 5 bases, leaving 13 bases between the germline ends. The CDR3 coding sequence is TGTGCCAGCAGCCCGGAGAGGAGTACCGGGGAGCTGTTTTTT. Protein product: CASSPERSTGELFF.

CDR3 residues: CASTFRENTGELFF. CDR3 nucleotide sequence: TGCGCCAGCACTTTCAGGGAAAATACCGGGGAGCTGTTTTTT. This chain joins TRBV5-1 and TRBJ2-2; tentatively, D is TRBD1 (5 bases). Germline V lookup: CDR1 SGHRS, CDR2 YFSETQ. This CDR3 has 14 residues. V lost 6 bases to trimming and J lost 5 bases, with 14 bases between them. Full variable domain (rest looked up from reference TRBV5-1 and TRBJ2-2): KAGVTQTPRYLIKTRGQQVTLSCSPISGHRSVSWYQQTPGQGLQFLFEYFSETQRNKGNFPGRFSGRQFSNSRSEMNVSTLELGDSALYLCASTFRENTGELFFGEGSRLTVL.

The V and J genes are TRBV7-2 and TRBJ1-4; TRBD1 aligns across 11 bases. V lost 6 bases to trimming and J lost 7 bases; unmatched junction nucleotides: 10. The germline V gene has CDR1 SGHTA and CDR2 FQGNSA. CDR3 length: 16 amino acids. DNA of the CDR3: TGTGCCAGCAGACCAGGGGGGACAGGGGGTAGTGAAAAACTGTTTTTT. This sequence encodes CASRPGGTGGSEKLFF. The variable domain in full, with the rest retrieved from reference TRBV7-2 and TRBJ1-4, is GAGVSQSPSNKVTEKGKDVELRCDPISGHTALYWYRQSLGQGLEFLIYFQGNSAPDKSGLPSDRFSAERTGGSVSTLTIQRTQQEDSAVYLCASRPGGTGGSEKLFFGSGTQLSVL.

V gene TRBV5-6 combines with J gene TRBJ1-2; D unresolved. CDR1 and CDR2 (germline): SGHDT, YYEEEE. The CDR3 is 13 amino acids. Trimming cost V 4 bases and J 5 bases, with 12 bases left between them. The CDR3 sequence: CASSPGSLYGYTF. CDR3 sequence (DNA): TGTGCCAGCAGCCCTGGGAGTTTATATGGCTACACCTTC.

V gene TRBV27 combines with J gene TRBJ1-1, with 8 bases fitting TRBD1. With V trimmed by 7 bases and J by 4 bases, 2 bases remained unmatched. Germline CDR1 reads MNHEY; CDR2 reads SMNVEV (reference sequence). The CDR3 runs to 12 residues. CDR3 loop: CASKTGGTEAFF. The CDR3 nucleotides read TGTGCCAGCAAAACAGGGGGCACTGAAGCTTTCTTT.

V and J are TRBV6-1 and TRBJ2-5, with D tentatively TRBD1 or TRBD2 (5 bases each). The ends were cut back, 6 bases at V and 5 bases at J, with 19 bases in the middle. Per the germline V gene, CDR1 is MNHNS and CDR2 is SASEGT. CDR3 size: 15 residues. CDR3 DNA: TGTGCCAGCAGGGGACGGACGACCCTTTTCGAGACCCAGTACTTC. Translation gives CASRGRTTLFETQYF.

CDR3 nucleotides: TGTGCCAGCAGCGCCCGGACTCAGGGATTGGGCACCGGGGAGCTGTTTTTT. The encoded protein is CASSARTQGLGTGELFF. The rearrangement joins TRBV7-2 to TRBJ2-2, with D possibly called TRBD1 or TRBD2 (5 bases each). Trimming stripped 5 bases from V and 4 bases from J, with 20 bases between. CDR1 is SGHTA, CDR2 FQGNSA, per germline. CDR3 length: 17 amino acids.

The V and J genes are TRBV4-1 and TRBJ1-3; TRBD1 might be the D (5 bases). The germline V gene encodes CDR1 MGHRA and CDR2 YSYEKL. The V gene lost 8 bases and the J gene lost 2 bases, with 25 bases spanning the gap. The CDR3 consists of 18 residues. CDR3 protein: CASALDSNRVLTGNTIYF. The CDR3 DNA reads TGCGCCAGCGCGCTTGACAGTAATCGGGTGTTAACTGGAAACACCATATATTTT.

The genes are TRBV5-4 and TRBJ1-2; TRBD1 matches 7 bases. The germline CDR1 and CDR2 sequences are SGHNT and YYREEE (reference sequence). The CDR3 has 14 amino acids. V shed 6 bases and J 4 bases; nucleotides not matched to a gene: 9. The DNA of the CDR3 is TGTGCCAGCAATCGACAGGGAACCCCCTATGGCTACACCTTC. Translating gives CASNRQGTPYGYTF.

The DNA for the CDR3 is TGTGCCAGCAGCTTAATGCTAGCGGGCTCCTACAATGAGCAGTTCTTC. Translating it yields CASSLMLAGSYNEQFF. V is TRBV11-2 and J is TRBJ2-1; 8 bases are a match to TRBD2. Germline CDR1 is SGHAT and CDR2 is FQNNGV. There are 16 residues in the CDR3. Losses at the gene ends were 2 bases for V and 0 bases for J; bases not matched to a gene: 3.

The chain couples TRBV5-1 to TRBJ2-2, with 7 bases lining up with TRBD2. This CDR3 comprises 12 residues. With 4 bases clipped from V and 6 bases from J, the junction kept 0 bases outside the gene matches. Germline lookup yields CDR1 SGHRS and CDR2 YFSETQ. The CDR3 sequence: CASSRGAGELFF. CDR3 nucleotides: TGCGCCAGCAGCCGGGGGGCCGGGGAGCTGTTTTTT.

The V gene is TRBV7-9, the J gene TRBJ2-2; D call uncertain. Looked up from germline, CDR1 is SEHNR and CDR2 is FQNEAQ (reference sequence). The CDR3 spans 16 residues. The V gene lost 5 bases and the J gene lost 0 bases, with 13 bases spanning the gap. CDR3 protein: CASSRRLDANTGELFF. The CDR3 DNA reads as TGTGCCAGCAGCCGCAGACTTGATGCGAACACCGGGGAGCTGTTTTTT.

The V gene is TRBV9, the J gene TRBJ1-1; no clear D. V shed 0 bases and J shed 10 bases, with 13 bases lying between them. CDR3 length: 13 amino acids. CDR1 SGDLS and CDR2 YYNGEE come from the germline V gene. CDR3 in amino acids: CASSVAGSGGAFF. As DNA, the CDR3 is TGTGCCAGCAGCGTAGCTGGGTCAGGTGGAGCTTTCTTT.

The chain combines TRBV7-8 with TRBJ1-3, with D uncertain. The V and J ends lost 6 bases and 0 bases respectively, with 12 bases between them. In germline, CDR1 is SGHVS, CDR2 FQNEAQ. This CDR3 has 15 residues. For the CDR3, the DNA is TGTGCCAGCAGTTACGCCGAGAGCTCTGGAAACACCATATATTTT. Its translation is CASSYAESSGNTIYF.

The chain uses TRBV2 and TRBJ2-7; D possibly corresponds to TRBD1 (5 bases). Trimming removed 7 bases at V and 3 bases at J, with 13 bases between. The CDR3 has 13 amino acids. CDR1 and CDR2 (germline): SNHLY, FYNNEI. Here the CDR3 DNA reads TGTGCCAGCATGAGGACACCTAACTACGAGCAGTACTTC. This translates into CASMRTPNYEQYF. Full variable domain (rest looked up from reference TRBV2 and TRBJ2-7): EPEVTQTPSHQVTQMGQEVILRCVPISNHLYFYWYRQILGQKVEFLVSFYNNEISEKSEIFDDQFSVERPDGSNFTLKIRSTKLEDSAMYFCASMRTPNYEQYFGPGTRLTVT.

The chain carries TRBV20-1 and TRBJ1-1; no clear D gene. V was trimmed by 8 bases and J by 8 bases, leaving 12 bases between them. Germline V lookup: CDR1 DFQATT, CDR2 SNEGSKA (reference sequence). The CDR3 runs to 10 residues. The CDR3 reads CSLRAIEAFF. CDR3 nucleotide sequence: TGCAGTTTGAGGGCAATCGAAGCTTTCTTT.